This T cell receptor (beta chain) was obtained from a study of T cells expressing NK-cell markers. Study results and caveats: In about six donors, dominant NKG2C+ clonotypes were roughly 1.0-7.5% of CD8+ T cells.

As regards this clonotype: Its antigen remains unidentified.

The CDR3 spans 16 residues. 5'RACE template switching with UMIs produced the TCR beta cDNA. Reanalyzing the 5' RACE reads, TCRdb keeps one entry per CDR3 protein, without DNA. Here the sample table reports about 380,000 distinct CDR3 sequences. The J gene is TRBJ2-4, the V gene TRBV12-3 or TRBV12-4. The TCR originated in a man between 18 and 69 years old in good health. The specimen sequenced was blood T cells: a sorted CD56 or NKG2C T cell subset, CD4+ or CD8+ T cells, or bulk PBMC T cells (not recorded which). CDR3 protein: CASGLADQLAKNIQYF.